A single sample is the source of the 3 T cell receptor beta chains below, sequenced in a study of post-analysis software for immune sequencing data. Their antigen targets remain unknown. Unique molecular identifiers were carried by the TCR beta cDNA libraries. TCRdb called the PCR reads again in MiXCR, with one record for every CDR3 protein. The data show approximately 350,000 distinct CDR3 sequences, approximately 38% seen once. Study conclusions and caveats: Comparison of patients with controls showed about 5 TRBV segments more frequent in patients, TRBV5-6, TRBV5-1 and TRBV20-1 among them.

The sample was blood. The origin of the receptors is a girl between 10 and 17 years old with multiple sclerosis.

V gene TRBV27 combines with J gene TRBJ2-5, with TRBD1 as a possible D gene (6 bases). Germline V gives CDR1 MNHEY, CDR2 SMNVEV (reference sequence). The V end lost 5 bases, the J end lost 0 bases, and 13 bases lay between the germline ends. This CDR3 spans 15 amino acids. For the CDR3, the DNA is TGTGCCAGCAGTCACGCCGGGACACACCAAGAGACCCAGTACTTC. This translates into CASSHAGTHQETQYF.

In this sample, this clonotype turned up a few times. The chain recombines TRBV12-3 or TRBV12-4 with TRBJ1-2, with D possibly being TRBD1 (6 bases). Trimming left V 0 bases short and J 11 bases short, with 19 bases between. The CDR3 has 15 residues. The CDR3 DNA reads TGTGCCAGCAGTTTAGCAGGACAGTTTCGGTCCCTATACACCTTC. It encodes CASSLAGQFRSLYTF.

As concerns this clonotype: Mismatch with germline at one junction end may stem from a read error. The chain couples TRBV7-9 to TRBJ2-1, with 10 bases fitting TRBD2. Germline CDR1 and CDR2: SEHNR and FQNEAQ (reference sequence). This CDR3 spans 19 amino acids. CDR3 amino acids: CASSLGGLAGAFSYNEQFF. The CDR3 bases are TGTGCCAGCAGTTTAGGAGGGCTAGCGGGGGCCTTCTCCTACAATGAGCAGTTCTTC. The variable domain in full, completed from reference TRBV7-9 and TRBJ2-1, reads DTGVSQNPRHKITKRGQNVTFRCDPISEHNRLYWYRQTLGQGPEFLTYFQNEAQLEKSRLLSDRFSAERPKGSFSTLEIQRTEQGDSAMYLCASSLGGLAGAFSYNEQFFGPGTRLTVL.